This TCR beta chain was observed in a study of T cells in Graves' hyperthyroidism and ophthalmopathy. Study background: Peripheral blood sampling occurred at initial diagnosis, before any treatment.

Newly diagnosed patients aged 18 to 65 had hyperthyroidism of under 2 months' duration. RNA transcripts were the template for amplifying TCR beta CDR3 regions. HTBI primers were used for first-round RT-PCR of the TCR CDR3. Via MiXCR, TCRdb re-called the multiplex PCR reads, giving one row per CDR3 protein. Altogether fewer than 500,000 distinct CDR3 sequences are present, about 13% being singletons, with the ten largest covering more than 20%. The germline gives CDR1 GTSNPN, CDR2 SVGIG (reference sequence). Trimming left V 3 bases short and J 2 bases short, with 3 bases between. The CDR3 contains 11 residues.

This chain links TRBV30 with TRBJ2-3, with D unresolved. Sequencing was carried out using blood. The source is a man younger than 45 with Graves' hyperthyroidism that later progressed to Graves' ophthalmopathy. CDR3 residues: CAWSITDTQYF. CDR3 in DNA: TGTGCCTGGAGCATCACAGATACGCAGTATTTT.